A selection of T cell receptor beta chains follows, all from one sample in a study of blood T cell repertoires in COVID-19. TCRdb's copy holds only in-frame clones and misses some; the assay was immunoSEQ multiplex PCR. The data show approximately 340,000 clones, around four fifths seen once. Sequencing input: peripheral blood. The receptor set was obtained from a young man with active or convalescent COVID-19. Both conserved end residues are part of each CDR3. The D gene is left open where the match is weak. Size values are once, few and many counts, or a class for expanded clones, and some rows have none.

clone size	D gene	V gene	CDR3 length	J gene	CDR3 DNA	CDR3 protein
NA	TRBD1	TRBV2	16	TRBJ2-7	TGTGCCAGCAGTGTGGGTCCGGGACAGGGTTCCTACGAGCAGTACTTC	CASSVGPGQGSYEQYF
NA	TRBD2	TRBV10-3	15	TRBJ2-1	TGTGCCATCTCTGGACTAGCGGGCTCCTACAATGAGCAGTTCTTC	CAISGLAGSYNEQFF
NA	TRBD1	TRBV18	15	TRBJ2-7	TGTGCCAGCTCCCAGCCAGGACAGGGGGCTGGCGAGCAGTACTTC	CASSQPGQGAGEQYF
NA	TRBD1	TRBV6-6	13	TRBJ1-2	TGTGCCAGCTCGGGACAGGGGTTATATGGCTACACCTTC	CASSGQGLYGYTF
NA	TRBD1	TRBV12-3/TRBV12-4	13	TRBJ1-1	TGTGCCAGCACCGACAGGGGGAACACTGAAGCTTTCTTT	CASTDRGNTEAFF
few	TRBD2	TRBV5-1	16	TRBJ2-5	TGCGCCAGCAGCGGAGGACTAGCGGGAGTCGCGGAGACCCAGTACTTC	CASSGGLAGVAETQYF
NA	NA	TRBV14	16	TRBJ2-1	TGTGCCAGCAGCCAAGAGAGGGCGTTCTCCTACAATGAGCAGTTCTTC	CASSQERAFSYNEQFF
NA	NA	TRBV5-1	12	TRBJ2-5	TGCGCCAGCAGCTTTAAAGGCGAGGCCCAGTACTTC	CASSFKGEAQYF
NA	TRBD1	TRBV28	15	TRBJ2-7	TGTGCCAGCAGTTTACCGGGTGACAGGGGGGGCGAGCAGTACTTC	CASSLPGDRGGEQYF
NA	TRBD2	TRBV6-5	13	TRBJ2-7	TGTGCCAGCATGAGCGGGAGGCGGGACGAGCAGTACTTC	CASMSGRRDEQYF
NA	NA	TRBV18	14	TRBJ1-4	TGTGCCAGCTCAAAACAGGGTTTAGGTGAAAAACTGTTTTTT	CASSKQGLGEKLFF
NA	NA	TRBV3-1/TRBV3-2	15	TRBJ2-2	TGTGCCAGCAGCCAAGAAGGACTTCACACCGGGGAGCTGTTTTTT	CASSQEGLHTGELFF
NA	NA	TRBV4-3	14	TRBJ1-3	NA	CASSQDVGVGTRGF
once	NA	TRBV6-5	12	TRBJ1-2	TGTGCCAGCGGGGAGGGAAACTATGGCTACACCTTC	CASGEGNYGYTF
NA	NA	TRBV6-5	15	TRBJ1-2	TGTGCCAGCAGTTCCCCCCGCAGCGGGGACTATGGCTACACCTTC	CASSSPRSGDYGYTF
NA	NA	TRBV3-1/TRBV3-2	13	TRBJ2-7	TGTGCCAGCAGCCAGGGCAGCTCCTACGAGCAGTACTTC	CASSQGSSYEQYF